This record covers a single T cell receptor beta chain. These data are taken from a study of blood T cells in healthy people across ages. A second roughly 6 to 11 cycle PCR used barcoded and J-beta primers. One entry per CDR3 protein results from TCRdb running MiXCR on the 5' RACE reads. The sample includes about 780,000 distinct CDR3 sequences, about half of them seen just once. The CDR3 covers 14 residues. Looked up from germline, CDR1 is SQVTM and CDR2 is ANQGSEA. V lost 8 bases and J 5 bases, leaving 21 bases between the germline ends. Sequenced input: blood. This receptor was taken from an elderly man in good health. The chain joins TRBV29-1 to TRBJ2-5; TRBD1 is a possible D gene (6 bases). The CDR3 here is CSSSSTGWVETQYF. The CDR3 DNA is TGCAGCTCCTCCTCCACAGGGTGGGTGGAGACCCAGTACTTC. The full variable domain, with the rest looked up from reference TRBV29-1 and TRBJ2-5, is SAVISQKPSRDICQRGTSLTIQCQVDSQVTMMFWYRQQPGQSLTLIATANQGSEATYESGFVIDKFPISRPNLTFSTLTVSNMSPEDSSIYLCSSSSTGWVETQYFGPGTRLLVL.